This T cell receptor beta chain was captured by sequencing in a study of CD8 T cells in Susac syndrome. Reverse transcription used roughly 0.5 to 1 ug RNA and random hexamers. TCRdb reprocessed the immunoSEQ multiplex PCR reads via MiXCR and lists one record per CDR3 protein. The sample has approximately 280,000 distinct CDR3 sequences, 70% to 90% seen once. Blood CD8+ and CD4+ T cells underwent high-throughput TCR beta sequencing. Negative isolation was used for CD8+ and CD4+ T cells and FACS enrichment for TEMRA cells. V was clipped by 5 bases and J by 3 bases, with 9 bases between them. Germline assignment: CDR1 SGHRS and CDR2 YFSETQ. The CDR3 consists of 13 residues.

The chain carries TRBV5-1 and TRBJ1-5, with a weak D call TRBD1 (5 bases). The specimen sequenced was CD8+ T cells from PBMCs. The clonotype was recovered from a human donor with multiple sclerosis. The CDR3 coding sequence is TGCGCCAGCAGAGGGACCCTCAATCAGCCCCAGCATTTT. Protein sequence: CASRGTLNQPQHF.